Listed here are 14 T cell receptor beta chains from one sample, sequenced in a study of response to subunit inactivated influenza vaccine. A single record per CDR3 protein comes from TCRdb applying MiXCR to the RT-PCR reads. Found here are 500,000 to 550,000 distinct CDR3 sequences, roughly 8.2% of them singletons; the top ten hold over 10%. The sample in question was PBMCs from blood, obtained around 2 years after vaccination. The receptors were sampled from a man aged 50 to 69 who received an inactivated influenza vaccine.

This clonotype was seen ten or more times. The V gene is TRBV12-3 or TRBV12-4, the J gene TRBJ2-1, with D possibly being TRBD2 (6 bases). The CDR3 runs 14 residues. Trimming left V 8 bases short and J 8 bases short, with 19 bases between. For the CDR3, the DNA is TGTGCCAGCCGGTCTGCCGGGGGTTACTATGAGCAGTTCTTC. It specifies CASRSAGGYYEQFF.

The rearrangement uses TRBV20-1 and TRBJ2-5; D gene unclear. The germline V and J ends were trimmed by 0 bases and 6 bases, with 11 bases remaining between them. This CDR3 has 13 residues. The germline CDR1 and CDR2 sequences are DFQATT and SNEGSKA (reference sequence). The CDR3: CSARDPSEQTQYF. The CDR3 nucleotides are TGCAGTGCTAGAGATCCTAGTGAGCAGACCCAGTACTTC.

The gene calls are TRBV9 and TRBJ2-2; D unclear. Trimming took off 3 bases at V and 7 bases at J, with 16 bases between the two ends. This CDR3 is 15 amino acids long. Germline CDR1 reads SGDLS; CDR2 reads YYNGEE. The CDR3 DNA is TGTGCCAGCAGCGGGAGATTTGCCGCGGTCGGGGAGCTGTTTTTT. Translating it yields CASSGRFAAVGELFF.

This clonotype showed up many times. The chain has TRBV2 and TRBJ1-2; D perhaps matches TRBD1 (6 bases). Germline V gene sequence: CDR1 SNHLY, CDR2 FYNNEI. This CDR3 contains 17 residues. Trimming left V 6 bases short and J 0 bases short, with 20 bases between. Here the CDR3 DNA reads TGTGCCAGCAGCGAGCAGGCGGGGGGCCTACCTAACTATGGCTACACCTTC. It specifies CASSEQAGGLPNYGYTF. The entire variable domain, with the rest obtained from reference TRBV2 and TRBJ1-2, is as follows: EPEVTQTPSHQVTQMGQEVILRCVPISNHLYFYWYRQILGQKVEFLVSFYNNEISEKSEIFDDQFSVERPDGSNFTLKIRSTKLEDSAMYFCASSEQAGGLPNYGYTFGSGTRLTVV.

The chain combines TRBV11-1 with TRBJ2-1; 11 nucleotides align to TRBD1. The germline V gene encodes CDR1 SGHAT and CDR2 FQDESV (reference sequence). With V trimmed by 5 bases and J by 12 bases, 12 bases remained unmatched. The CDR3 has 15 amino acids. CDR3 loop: CASSRMDRGQLWQFF. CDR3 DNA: TGTGCCAGCAGCCGGATGGACAGGGGGCAGCTTTGGCAGTTCTTC.

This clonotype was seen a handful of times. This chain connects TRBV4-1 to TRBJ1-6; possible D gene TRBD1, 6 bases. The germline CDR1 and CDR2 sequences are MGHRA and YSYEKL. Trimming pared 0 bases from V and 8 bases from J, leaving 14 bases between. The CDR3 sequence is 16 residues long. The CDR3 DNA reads TGCGCCAGCAGCCAAGAGTCAGGGGCGGGTTATTCACCCCTCCACTTT. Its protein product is CASSQESGAGYSPLHF.

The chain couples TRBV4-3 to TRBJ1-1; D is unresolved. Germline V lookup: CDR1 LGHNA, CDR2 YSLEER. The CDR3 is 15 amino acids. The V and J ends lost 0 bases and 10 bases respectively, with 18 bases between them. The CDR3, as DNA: TGCGCCAGCAGCCAAGAACTTAGCCGACTGGGAGTAGCTTTCTTT. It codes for CASSQELSRLGVAFF.

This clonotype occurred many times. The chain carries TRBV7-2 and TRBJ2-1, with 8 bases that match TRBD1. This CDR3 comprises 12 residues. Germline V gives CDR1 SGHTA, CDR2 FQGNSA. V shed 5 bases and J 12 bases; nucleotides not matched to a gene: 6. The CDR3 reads CASSRDRGGQFF. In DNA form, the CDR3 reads TGTGCCAGCAGCCGCGACAGGGGAGGGCAGTTCTTC.

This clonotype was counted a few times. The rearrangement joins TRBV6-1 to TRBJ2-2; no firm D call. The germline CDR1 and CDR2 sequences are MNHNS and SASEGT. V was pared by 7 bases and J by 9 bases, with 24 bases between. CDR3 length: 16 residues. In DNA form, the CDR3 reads TGTGCCAGCAACCCTACCCCGACTCCTACCTCCTGGGAGCTGTTTTTT. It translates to CASNPTPTPTSWELFF.

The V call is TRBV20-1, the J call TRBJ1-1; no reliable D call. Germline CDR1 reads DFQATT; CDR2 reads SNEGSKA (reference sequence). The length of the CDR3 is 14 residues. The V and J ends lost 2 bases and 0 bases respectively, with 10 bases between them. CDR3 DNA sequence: TGCAGTGCTAGAACTATACAACTGAACACTGAAGCTTTCTTT. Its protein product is CSARTIQLNTEAFF.

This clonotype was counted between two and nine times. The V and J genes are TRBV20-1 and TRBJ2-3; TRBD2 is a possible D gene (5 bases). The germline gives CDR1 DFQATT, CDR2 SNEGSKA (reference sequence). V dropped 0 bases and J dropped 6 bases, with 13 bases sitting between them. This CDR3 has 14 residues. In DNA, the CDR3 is TGCAGTGCTAGAGAAGGAGGTCCGGGGGATACGCAGTATTTT. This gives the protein CSAREGGPGDTQYF.

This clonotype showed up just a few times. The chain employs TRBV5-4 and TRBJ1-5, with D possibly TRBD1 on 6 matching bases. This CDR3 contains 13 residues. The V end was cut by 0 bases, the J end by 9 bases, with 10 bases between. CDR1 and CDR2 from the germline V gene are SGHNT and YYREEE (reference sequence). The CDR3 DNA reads TGTGCCAGCAGCTTGGGGGGGGCCCGGCCCCAGCATTTT. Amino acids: CASSLGGARPQHF.

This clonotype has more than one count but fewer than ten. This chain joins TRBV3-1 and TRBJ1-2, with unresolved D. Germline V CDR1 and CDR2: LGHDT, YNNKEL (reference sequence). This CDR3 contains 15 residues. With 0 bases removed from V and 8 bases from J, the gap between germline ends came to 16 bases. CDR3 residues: CASSQDGKGIGGYTF. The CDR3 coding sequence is TGTGCCAGCAGCCAAGATGGGAAGGGTATAGGCGGCTACACCTTC. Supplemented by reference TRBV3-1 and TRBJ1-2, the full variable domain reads DTAVSQTPKYLVTQMGNDKSIKCEQNLGHDTMYWYKQDSKKFLKIMFSYNNKELIINETVPNRFSPKSPDKAHLNLHINSLELGDSAVYFCASSQDGKGIGGYTFGSGTRLTVV.

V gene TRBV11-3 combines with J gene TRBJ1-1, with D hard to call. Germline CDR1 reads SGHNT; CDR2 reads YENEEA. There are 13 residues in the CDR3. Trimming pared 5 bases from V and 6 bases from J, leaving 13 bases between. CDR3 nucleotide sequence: TGTGCCAGCAGCACGGACTCTTTCGCTGAAGCTTTCTTT. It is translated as CASSTDSFAEAFF.